This passage covers 9 T cell receptor beta chains from one sample sequenced in a study of shared clonotypes between healthy human individuals. The assay was immunoSEQ multiplex PCR, and TCRdb's table has in-frame clones only and misses some. The sample yields 2 million to 3 million clones, over 85% seen once. The sequenced sample was naive CD4+ T cells sorted from blood. Subset noted: CD45RA+ positively selected. These receptors originate from a man aged 18-30 years in good health.

The J gene is TRBJ2-7, the V gene TRBV7-9; D unresolved. The CDR3 is made up of 15 amino acids. Trimming stripped 5 bases from V and 5 bases from J, with 19 bases between. Germline CDR1 reads SEHNR; CDR2 reads FQNEAQ (reference sequence). CDR3 sequence (DNA): TGTGCCAGCAGCCTACAGACCCTAGGGAACAACGAGCAGTACTTC. Translation gives CASSLQTLGNNEQYF.

The chain has TRBV6-5 and TRBJ2-3; D unclear. V was clipped by 6 bases and J by 4 bases, with 8 bases between them. CDR1 is MNHEY and CDR2 is SVGAGI in the germline V gene. The CDR3 is made up of 12 amino acids. Here the CDR3 DNA reads TGTGCCAGCAGGGCCGTATCAGATACGCAGTATTTT. Amino acid sequence: CASRAVSDTQYF.

The chain recombines TRBV18 with TRBJ2-3, with 13 bases matching TRBD2. Trimming took 3 bases from V and 2 from J; bases not matched to a gene: 8. From germline, CDR1 is KGHSH and CDR2 LQKENI. This CDR3 spans 18 amino acids. The CDR3 nucleotides read TGTGCCAGCTCACCGGAGCAGGGACTAGCGGGGATCACAGATACGCAGTATTTT. It encodes CASSPEQGLAGITDTQYF.

J is TRBJ2-7 and V is TRBV10-3; the match to TRBD2 covers 13 bases. The CDR3 runs 13 residues. Trimming took 6 bases from V and 7 from J; bases not matched to a gene: 3. Germline-derived CDR1 and CDR2 are ENHRY and SYGVKD. The CDR3 is CAIRKLAGGEQYF. CDR3 nucleotide sequence: TGTGCCATCAGAAAACTAGCGGGAGGGGAGCAGTACTTC.

The genes are TRBV9 and TRBJ2-1; possible D gene TRBD2, 5 bases. Trimming cost V 1 base and J 0 bases, with 11 bases left between them. Germline assignment: CDR1 SGDLS and CDR2 YYNGEE. The CDR3 has 16 residues. CDR3 in DNA: TGTGCCAGCAGCGTATTTCATACTAGCTCCTACAATGAGCAGTTCTTC. Translating it yields CASSVFHTSSYNEQFF.

The chain is built from TRBV14 and TRBJ2-5; 7 bases fit TRBD1. Trimming took 4 bases from V and 4 from J; bases not matched to a gene: 12. Per the germline V gene, CDR1 is SGHDN and CDR2 is FVKESK. The CDR3 covers 16 residues. CDR3 in DNA: TGTGCCAGCAGCCCCCGACAGGGTAGTTTTCCAGAGACCCAGTACTTC. Amino acid sequence: CASSPRQGSFPETQYF.

The CDR3 reads CASSFETGGETQYF. CDR3 DNA sequence: TGTGCCAGCAGCTTCGAAACAGGAGGAGAGACCCAGTACTTC. The chain uses TRBV7-9 and TRBJ2-5; either TRBD1 or TRBD2 may fit D (5 bases each). The CDR3 has 14 residues. Trimming removed 3 bases from V and 4 bases from J, with 12 bases in between. Germline loops: CDR1 SEHNR, CDR2 FQNEAQ (reference sequence). Full variable domain (missing parts from reference TRBV7-9 and TRBJ2-5): DTGVSQNPRHKITKRGQNVTFRCDPISEHNRLYWYRQTLGQGPEFLTYFQNEAQLEKSRLLSDRFSAERPKGSFSTLEIQRTEQGDSAMYLCASSFETGGETQYFGPGTRLLVL.

Comment on this clone: The same CDR3 is also encoded by other DNA sequences in this sample. The chain recombines TRBV7-3 with TRBJ2-7; 8 positions match TRBD2. In germline, CDR1 is SGHTA, CDR2 FQGTGA. The CDR3 consists of 13 residues. Trimming at V came to 5 bases and at J to 4 bases, leaving 4 bases not matched to a gene. The CDR3 region has the DNA TGTGCCAGCAGCCTCAGCGGGGGTTACGAGCAGTACTTC. This encodes CASSLSGGYEQYF. The complete variable domain, with remaining parts taken from reference TRBV7-3 and TRBJ2-7, reads GAGVSQTPSNKVTEKGKYVELRCDPISGHTALYWYRQSLGQGPEFLIYFQGTGAADDSGLPNDRFFAVRPEGSVSTLKIQRTERGDSAVYLCASSLSGGYEQYFGPGTRLTVT.

The chain recombines TRBV2 with TRBJ2-1, with TRBD1 matching 7 bases. V shed 6 bases, J shed 9 bases, and the junction held 14 bases outside the gene matches. Germline V lookup: CDR1 SNHLY, CDR2 FYNNEI. The CDR3 has 15 amino acids. The CDR3 region has the DNA TGTGCCAGCAGAGGGACAGCCTCCGGTTATGCTGAGCAGTTCTTC. Protein: CASRGTASGYAEQFF.